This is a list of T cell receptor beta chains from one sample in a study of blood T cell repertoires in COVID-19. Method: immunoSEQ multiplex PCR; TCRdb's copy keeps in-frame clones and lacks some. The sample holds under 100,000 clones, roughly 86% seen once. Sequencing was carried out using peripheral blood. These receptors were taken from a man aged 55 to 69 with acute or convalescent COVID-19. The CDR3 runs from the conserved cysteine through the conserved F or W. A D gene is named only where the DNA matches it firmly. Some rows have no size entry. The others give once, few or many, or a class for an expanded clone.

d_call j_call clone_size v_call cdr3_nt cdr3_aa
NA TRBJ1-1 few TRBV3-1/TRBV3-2 TGTGCCAGCAGCCAAGTGTCAGGGCACACTGAAGCTTTCTTT CASSQVSGHTEAFF
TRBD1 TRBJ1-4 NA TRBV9 TGTGCCAGCAGCCCCTACAGGGGAACTAATGAAAAACTGTTTTTT CASSPYRGTNEKLFF
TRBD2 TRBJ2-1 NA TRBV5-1 TGCGCCAGCAGCACCAAGGGACTAGCGGGGGTGATATCCTACAATGAGCAGTTCTTC CASSTKGLAGVISYNEQFF
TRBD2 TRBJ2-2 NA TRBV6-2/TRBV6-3 TGTGCCAGCAGTGTACCGGGACTAGCGGAGAACACCGGGGAGCTGTTTTTT CASSVPGLAENTGELFF
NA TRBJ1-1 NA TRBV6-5 TGTGCCAGCAGTTACGGGGGGGCGAGTGGAACTGAAGCTTTCTTT CASSYGGASGTEAFF
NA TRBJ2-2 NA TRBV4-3 TGCGCCAGCAGCCAGTTTAGCGGAGCGAACACCGGGGAGCTGTTTTTT CASSQFSGANTGELFF
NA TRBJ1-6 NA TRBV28 TGTGCCAGCAGCCCCCCCAGGCCAAATTCACCCCTCCACTTT CASSPPRPNSPLHF
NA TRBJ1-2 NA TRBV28 TGTGCCAGCAGTTTACTGGCCGCGGGGGACTATGGCTACACCTTC CASSLLAAGDYGYTF
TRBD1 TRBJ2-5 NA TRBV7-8 TGTGCCAGCAGCTTCGGGACAGGGGGAGAGGCGACCCAGTACTTC CASSFGTGGEATQYF
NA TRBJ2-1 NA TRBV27 TGTGCCAGCAGTTTGGCCCGTCCGGGAAGGGAAGGGCAGTTCTTC CASSLARPGREGQFF
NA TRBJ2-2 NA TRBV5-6 TGTGCCAGCAGCTGGCAGGGTGACGGGGAGCTGTTTTTT CASSWQGDGELFF
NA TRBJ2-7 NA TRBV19 TGTGCCAGTAGTATGAGCTCCGGGACATCCTACGAGCAGTACTTC CASSMSSGTSYEQYF
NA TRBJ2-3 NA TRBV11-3 TGTGCCAGCAGCCCCTTGGCGGGCACAGATACGCAGTATTTT CASSPLAGTDTQYF
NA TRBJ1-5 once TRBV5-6 TGTGCCAGCAGCTTGGACAGGGCCGGTCAGCCCCAGCATTTT CASSLDRAGQPQHF
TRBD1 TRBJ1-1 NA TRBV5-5 TGTGCCAGCAGGCGCCGGGACAGAGATTATGAAGCTTTCTTT CASRRRDRDYEAFF
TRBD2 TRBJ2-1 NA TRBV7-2 TGTGCCAGCAGCCCGCCGGGACTAGCGGGAGGTCTCTCGGAGCAGTTCTTC CASSPPGLAGGLSEQFF
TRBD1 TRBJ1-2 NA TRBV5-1 TGCGCCAGCGGGACAGGAGACACCTATGGCTACACCTTC CASGTGDTYGYTF
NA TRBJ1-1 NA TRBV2 TGTGCCAGCAGTGACAGACCTCGCATGGACAGTCACACTGAAGCTTTCTTT CASSDRPRMDSHTEAFF
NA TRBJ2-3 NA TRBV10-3 TGTGCCATCATGTCGAGCGGAACCACAGATACGCAGTATTTT CAIMSSGTTDTQYF
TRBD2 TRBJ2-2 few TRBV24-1 TGTGCCACCAGTCCCGGGGGGGACACCGGGGAGCTGTTTTTT CATSPGGDTGELFF